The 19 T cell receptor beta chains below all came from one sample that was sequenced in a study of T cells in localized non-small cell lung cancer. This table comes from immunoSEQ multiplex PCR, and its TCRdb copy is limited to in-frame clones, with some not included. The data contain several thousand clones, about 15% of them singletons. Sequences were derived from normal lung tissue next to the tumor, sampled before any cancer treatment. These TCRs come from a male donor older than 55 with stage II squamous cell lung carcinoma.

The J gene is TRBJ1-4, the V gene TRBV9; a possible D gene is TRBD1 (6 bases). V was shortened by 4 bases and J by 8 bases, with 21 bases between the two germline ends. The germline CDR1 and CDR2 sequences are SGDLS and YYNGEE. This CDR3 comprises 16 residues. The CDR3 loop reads CASSPVEGGGWEKLFF. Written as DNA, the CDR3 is TGTGCCAGCAGCCCCGTAGAGGGGGGCGGGTGGGAAAAACTGTTTTTT.

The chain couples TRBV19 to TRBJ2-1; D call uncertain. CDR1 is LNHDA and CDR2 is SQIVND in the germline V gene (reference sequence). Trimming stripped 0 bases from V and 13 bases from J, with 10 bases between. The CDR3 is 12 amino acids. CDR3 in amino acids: CASSIDPRSQFF. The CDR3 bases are TGTGCCAGTAGTATAGACCCGAGGTCCCAGTTCTTC.

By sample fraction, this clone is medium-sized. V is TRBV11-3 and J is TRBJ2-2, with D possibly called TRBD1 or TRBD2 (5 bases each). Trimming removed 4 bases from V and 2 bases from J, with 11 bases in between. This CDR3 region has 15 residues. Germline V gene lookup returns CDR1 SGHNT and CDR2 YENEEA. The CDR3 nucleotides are TGTGCCAGCAGCTCCGGGGCGGTCAACACCGGGGAGCTGTTTTTT. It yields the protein CASSSGAVNTGELFF.

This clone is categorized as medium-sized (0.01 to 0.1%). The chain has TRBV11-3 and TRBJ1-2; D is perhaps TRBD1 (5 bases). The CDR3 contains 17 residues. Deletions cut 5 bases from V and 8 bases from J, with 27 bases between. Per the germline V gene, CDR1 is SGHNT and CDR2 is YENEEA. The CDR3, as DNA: TGTGCCAGCAGCCCCACAACCGGGCGGCCGGGAAGGGACGGCTACACCTTC. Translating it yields CASSPTTGRPGRDGYTF.

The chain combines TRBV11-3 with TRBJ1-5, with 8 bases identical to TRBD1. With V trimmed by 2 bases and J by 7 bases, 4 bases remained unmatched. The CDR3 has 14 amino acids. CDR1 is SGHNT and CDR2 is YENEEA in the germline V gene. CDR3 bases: TGTGCCAGCAGCTTACAGGGGGCGCGGCAGCCCCAGCATTTT. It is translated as CASSLQGARQPQHF.

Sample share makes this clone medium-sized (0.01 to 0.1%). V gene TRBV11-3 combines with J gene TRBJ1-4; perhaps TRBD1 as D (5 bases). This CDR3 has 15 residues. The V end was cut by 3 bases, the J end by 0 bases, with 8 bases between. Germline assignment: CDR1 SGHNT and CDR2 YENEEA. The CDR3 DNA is TGTGCCAGCAGCTTCGGACACTCAACTAATGAAAAACTGTTTTTT. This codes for CASSFGHSTNEKLFF.

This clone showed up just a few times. The CDR3 here is CASSLGSAETQYF. The CDR3 DNA reads as TGTGCCAGCAGCTTAGGCAGTGCCGAGACCCAGTACTTC. The rearrangement links TRBV7-8 to TRBJ2-5; D is unclear. CDR1 is SGHVS, CDR2 FQNEAQ, per germline. The CDR3 covers 13 residues. V lost 1 base and J 5 bases, leaving 8 bases between the germline ends.

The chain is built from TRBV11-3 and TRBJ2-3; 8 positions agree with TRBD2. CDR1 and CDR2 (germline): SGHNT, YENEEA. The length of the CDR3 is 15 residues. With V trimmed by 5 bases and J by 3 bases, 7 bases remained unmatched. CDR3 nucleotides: TGTGCCAGCAGCCCCGGCGGGGGGCCTACAGATACGCAGTATTTT. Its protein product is CASSPGGGPTDTQYF. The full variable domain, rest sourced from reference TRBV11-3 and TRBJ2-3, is EAGVVQSPRYKIIEKKQPVAFWCNPISGHNTLYWYLQNLGQGPELLIRYENEEAVDDSQLPKDRFSAERLKGVDSTLKIQPAELGDSAVYLCASSPGGGPTDTQYFGPGTRLTVL.

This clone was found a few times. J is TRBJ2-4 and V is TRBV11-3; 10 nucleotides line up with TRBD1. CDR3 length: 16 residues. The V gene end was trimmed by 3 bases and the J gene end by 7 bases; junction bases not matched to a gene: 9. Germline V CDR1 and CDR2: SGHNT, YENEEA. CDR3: CASSFYPQDRGNIQYF. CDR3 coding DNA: TGTGCCAGCAGCTTCTATCCCCAGGACAGGGGGAACATTCAGTACTTC.

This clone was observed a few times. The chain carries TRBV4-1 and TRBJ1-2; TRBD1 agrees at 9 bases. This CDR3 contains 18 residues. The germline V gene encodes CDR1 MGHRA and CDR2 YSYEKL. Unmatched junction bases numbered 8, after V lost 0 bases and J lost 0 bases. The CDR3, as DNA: TGCGCCAGCAGCCAAGATGGACAGGGGTTAGGGACTAACTATGGCTACACCTTC. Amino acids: CASSQDGQGLGTNYGYTF.

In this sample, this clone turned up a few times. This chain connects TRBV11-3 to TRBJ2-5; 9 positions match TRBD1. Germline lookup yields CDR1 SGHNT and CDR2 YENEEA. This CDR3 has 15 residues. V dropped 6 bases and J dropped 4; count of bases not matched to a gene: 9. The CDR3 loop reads CASSPDRGWGETQYF. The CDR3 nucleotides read TGTGCCAGCAGTCCCGACAGGGGGTGGGGAGAGACCCAGTACTTC.

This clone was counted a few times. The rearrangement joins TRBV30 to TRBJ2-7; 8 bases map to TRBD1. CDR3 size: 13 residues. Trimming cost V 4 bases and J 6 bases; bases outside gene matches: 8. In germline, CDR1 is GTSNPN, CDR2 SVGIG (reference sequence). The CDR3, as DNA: TGTGCCTGGAATGGACAGGGAATGGGCGAGCAGTACTTC. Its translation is CAWNGQGMGEQYF.

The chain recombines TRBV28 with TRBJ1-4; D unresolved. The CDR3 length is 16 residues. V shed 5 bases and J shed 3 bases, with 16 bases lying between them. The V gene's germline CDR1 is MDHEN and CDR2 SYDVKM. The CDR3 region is CASSPHTQSANEKLFF. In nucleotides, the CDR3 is TGTGCCAGCAGTCCCCACACTCAGTCGGCTAATGAAAAACTGTTTTTT.

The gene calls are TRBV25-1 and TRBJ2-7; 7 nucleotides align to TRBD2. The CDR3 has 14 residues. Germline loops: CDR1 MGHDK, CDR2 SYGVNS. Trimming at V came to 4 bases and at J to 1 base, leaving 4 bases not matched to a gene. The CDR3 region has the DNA TGTGCCAGCAGTGCCCTGGGAGGGTCCTACGAGCAGTACTTC. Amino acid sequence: CASSALGGSYEQYF.

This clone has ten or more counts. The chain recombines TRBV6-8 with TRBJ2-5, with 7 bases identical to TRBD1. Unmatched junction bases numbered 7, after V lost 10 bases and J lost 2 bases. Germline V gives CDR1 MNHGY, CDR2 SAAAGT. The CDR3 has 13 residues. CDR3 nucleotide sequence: TGTGCCATCAGCCGGGACAGACAAGAGACCCAGTACTTC. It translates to CAISRDRQETQYF.

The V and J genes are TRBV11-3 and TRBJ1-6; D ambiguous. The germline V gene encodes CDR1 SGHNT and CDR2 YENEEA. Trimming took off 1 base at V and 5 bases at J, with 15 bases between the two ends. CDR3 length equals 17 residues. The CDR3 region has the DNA TGTGCCAGCAGCTTAGGAGCAAGGGAGGACGATAATTCACCCCTCCACTTT. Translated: CASSLGAREDDNSPLHF.

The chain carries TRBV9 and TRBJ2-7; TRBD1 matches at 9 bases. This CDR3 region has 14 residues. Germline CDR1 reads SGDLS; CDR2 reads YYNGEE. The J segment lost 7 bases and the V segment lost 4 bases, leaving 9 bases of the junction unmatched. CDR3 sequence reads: CASSPRDRAREQYF. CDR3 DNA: TGTGCCAGCAGCCCCCGGGACAGGGCTAGGGAGCAGTACTTC. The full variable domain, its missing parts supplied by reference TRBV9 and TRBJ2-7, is DSGVTQTPKHLITATGQRVTLRCSPRSGDLSVYWYQQSLDQGLQFLIQYYNGEERAKGNILERFSAQQFPDLHSELNLSSLELGDSALYFCASSPRDRAREQYFGPGTRLTVT.

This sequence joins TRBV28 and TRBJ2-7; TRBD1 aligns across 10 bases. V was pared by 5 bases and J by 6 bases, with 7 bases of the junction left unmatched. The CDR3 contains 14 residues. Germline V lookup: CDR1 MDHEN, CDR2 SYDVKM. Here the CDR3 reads CASSRTGGIGEQYF. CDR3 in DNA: TGTGCCAGCAGTCGGACAGGGGGTATCGGCGAGCAGTACTTC.

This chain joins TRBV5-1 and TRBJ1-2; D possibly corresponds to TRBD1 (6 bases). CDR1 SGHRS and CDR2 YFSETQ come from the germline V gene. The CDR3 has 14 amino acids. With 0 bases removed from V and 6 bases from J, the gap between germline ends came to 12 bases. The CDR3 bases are TGCGCCAGCAGCTTGGTTTGGGACACAGATGGCTACACCTTC. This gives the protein CASSLVWDTDGYTF.